The text below deals with one T cell receptor (beta chain). Its target is unknown. This entry belongs to a study of T cell responses to AZD1222 COVID-19 vaccine. Regarding the study as a whole: Reports indicate that nearly half of spike-specific TCRs are directed at unmutated variant regions. It should be noted that donors were predominantly white British and more often female, and clonal diversity was possibly underestimated. The study found vaccine-associated CD4 TCRs spanning spike, dominant at 160-218 and 743-854.

The method was immunoSEQ multiplex PCR; TCRdb's version includes in-frame clones alone and lacks a portion of them. The table shows some 96,000 clones, with about nine tenths occurring only once. CDR1 and CDR2 from the germline V gene are SGDLS and YYNGEE. With V trimmed by 4 bases and J by 6 bases, 9 bases remained unmatched. CDR3 size: 15 residues. This receptor was obtained from an adult in good health. The source was peripheral blood, collected on day 0 of AZD1222 vaccination. The V gene is TRBV9, the J gene TRBJ2-2; the match to TRBD1 covers 7 bases. This CDR3 reads CASSSQGSISGELFF. The CDR3 DNA reads as TGTGCCAGCAGCTCACAGGGGAGCATTTCCGGGGAGCTGTTTTTT.